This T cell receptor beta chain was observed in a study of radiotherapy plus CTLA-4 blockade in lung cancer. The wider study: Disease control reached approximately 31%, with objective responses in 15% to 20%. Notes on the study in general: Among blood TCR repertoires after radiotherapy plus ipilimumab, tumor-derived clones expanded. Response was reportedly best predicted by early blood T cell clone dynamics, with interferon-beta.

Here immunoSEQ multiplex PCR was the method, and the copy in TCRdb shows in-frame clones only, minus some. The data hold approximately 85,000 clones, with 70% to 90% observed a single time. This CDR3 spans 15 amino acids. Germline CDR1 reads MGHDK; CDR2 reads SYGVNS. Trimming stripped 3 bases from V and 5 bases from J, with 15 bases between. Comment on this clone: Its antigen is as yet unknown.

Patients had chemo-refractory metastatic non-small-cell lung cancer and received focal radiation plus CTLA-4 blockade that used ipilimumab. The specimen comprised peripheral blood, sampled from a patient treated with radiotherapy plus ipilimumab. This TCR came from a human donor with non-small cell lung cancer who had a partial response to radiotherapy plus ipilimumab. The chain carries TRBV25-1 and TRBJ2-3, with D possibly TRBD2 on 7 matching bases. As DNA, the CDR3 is TGTGCCAGCAGTGATACAGGGAGGGTCGGAGATACGCAGTATTTT. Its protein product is CASSDTGRVGDTQYF.